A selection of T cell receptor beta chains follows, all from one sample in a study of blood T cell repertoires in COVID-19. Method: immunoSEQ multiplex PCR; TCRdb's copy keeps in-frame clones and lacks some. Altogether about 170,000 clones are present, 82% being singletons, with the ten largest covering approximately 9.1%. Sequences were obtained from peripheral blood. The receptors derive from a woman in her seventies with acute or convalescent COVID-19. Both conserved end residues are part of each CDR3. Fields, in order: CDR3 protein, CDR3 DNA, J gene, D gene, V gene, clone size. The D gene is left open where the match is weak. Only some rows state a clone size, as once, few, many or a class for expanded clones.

CASRYYRDTYEQYF,TGTGCCAGCAGATACTACAGGGATACATACGAGCAGTACTTC,TRBJ2-7,-,TRBV5-8,-
CATSMGGQGGQPQHF,TGTGCCACCAGCATGGGGGGACAGGGAGGTCAGCCCCAGCATTTT,TRBJ1-5,TRBD1,TRBV15,-
CASSIGGQESPLHF,TGTGCCAGTAGTATAGGAGGACAGGAATCACCCCTCCACTTT,TRBJ1-6,TRBD1,TRBV19,few
CASSFGGGAVEQFF,TGCGCCAGCAGCTTTGGCGGGGGGGCCGTTGAGCAGTTCTTC,TRBJ2-1,TRBD2,TRBV5-1,-
CAIQGGNSPLHF,TGTGCCATCCAGGGGGGCAATTCACCCCTCCACTTT,TRBJ1-6,TRBD1,TRBV10-3,-
CASSGPGTGRAFF,TGTGCCAGCAGTGGTCCCGGGACAGGGCGTGCTTTCTTT,TRBJ1-1,TRBD1,TRBV2,-
CASSSRRTGELFF,TGTGCCAGCAGCTCCAGGAGGACCGGGGAGCTGTTTTTT,TRBJ2-2,-,TRBV14,few
CASSYGQSGPLYEQYF,TGTGCCAGCAGTTACGGACAGTCCGGACCCCTATACGAGCAGTACTTC,TRBJ2-7,-,TRBV6-5,few
CASSASLRDTEAFF,TGTGCCAGCAGCGCCTCCCTGAGGGACACTGAAGCTTTCTTT,TRBJ1-1,-,TRBV9,few
CASSLTGTSNTIYF,TGTGCCAGCAGCTTGACGGGAACCTCAAACACCATATATTTT,TRBJ1-3,-,TRBV5-6,-
CASSVLRGQGVRETQYF,TGTGCCAGCAGTGTCTTGAGGGGACAGGGGGTTCGGGAGACCCAGTACTTC,TRBJ2-5,TRBD1,TRBV2,-